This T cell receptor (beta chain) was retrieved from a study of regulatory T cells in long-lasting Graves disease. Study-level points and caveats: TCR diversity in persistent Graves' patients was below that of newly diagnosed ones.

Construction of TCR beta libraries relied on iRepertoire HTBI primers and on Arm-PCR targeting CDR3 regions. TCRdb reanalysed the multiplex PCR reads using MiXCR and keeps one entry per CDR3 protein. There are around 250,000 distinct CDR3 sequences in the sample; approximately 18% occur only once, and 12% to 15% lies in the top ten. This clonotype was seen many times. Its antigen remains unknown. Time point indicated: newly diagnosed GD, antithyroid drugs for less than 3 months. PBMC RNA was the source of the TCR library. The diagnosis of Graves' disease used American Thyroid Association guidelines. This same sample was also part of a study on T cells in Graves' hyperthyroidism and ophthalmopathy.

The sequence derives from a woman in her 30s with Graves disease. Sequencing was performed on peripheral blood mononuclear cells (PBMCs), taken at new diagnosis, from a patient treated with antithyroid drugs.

DNA of the CDR3: TGTGCCAGCAGTACCGACAGGGGACGCCAGCCCCAGCATTTT. The encoded protein is CASSTDRGRQPQHF. The gene calls are TRBV12-3 or TRBV12-4 and TRBJ1-5; 8 bases agree with TRBD1. V trimming: 5 bases; J trimming: 7 bases; junction bases outside the gene matches: 7. The CDR3 consists of 14 residues.